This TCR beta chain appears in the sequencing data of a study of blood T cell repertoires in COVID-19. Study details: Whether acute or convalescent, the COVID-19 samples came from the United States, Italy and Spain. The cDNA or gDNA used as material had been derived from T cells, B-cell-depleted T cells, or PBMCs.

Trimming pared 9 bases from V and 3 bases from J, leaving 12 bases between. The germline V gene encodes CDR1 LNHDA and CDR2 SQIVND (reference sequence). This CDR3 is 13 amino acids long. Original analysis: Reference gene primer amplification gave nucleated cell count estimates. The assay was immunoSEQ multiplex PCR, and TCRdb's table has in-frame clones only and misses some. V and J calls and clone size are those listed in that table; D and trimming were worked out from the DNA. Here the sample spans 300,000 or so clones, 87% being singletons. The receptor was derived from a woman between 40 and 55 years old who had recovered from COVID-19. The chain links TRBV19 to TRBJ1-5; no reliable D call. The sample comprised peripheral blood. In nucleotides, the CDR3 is TGTGCCAGCTTACCGGGGTTCAATCAGCCCCAGCATTTT. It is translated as CASLPGFNQPQHF.